This T cell receptor (beta chain) is from a study of blood T cells in healthy people across ages. This clonotype was observed many times. The antigen is not known. Each donor's blood draw was around 10 milliliters of peripheral blood. Primed by a sample-barcoded 5' primer and a J-beta primer mix, a second PCR proceeded for about 7 to 11 cycles. Researchers report that a template-switch adaptor with 12 random nucleotides tagged each cDNA molecule. TCRdb re-derived calls from the 5' RACE reads in MiXCR, one entry per CDR3 protein. The sample contains 1.5 million to 1.9 million distinct CDR3 sequences, around 40% of which appear only once. This CDR3 has 11 residues. Looked up from germline, CDR1 is SQVTM and CDR2 is ANQGSEA. Trimming took off 5 bases at V and 4 bases at J, with 6 bases between the two ends. Findings of the study overall: Versus aged donors, long-lived donors had higher diversity and more naive CD4+ cells.

The sequence derives from a woman under 30 in good health. The rearrangement links TRBV29-1 to TRBJ2-1; D not certain. What was sequenced was blood. DNA of the CDR3: TGCAGCGTTCTACCTTACAATGAGCAGTTCTTC. Amino acids: CSVLPYNEQFF.